This is a list of T cell receptor beta chains from one sample in a study of Tregs in tolerant kidney transplant recipients. Repertoires were generated with immunoSEQ multiplex PCR, while TCRdb's copy carries only in-frame clones and drops some. The sample has about 18,000 clones, 82% seen once. Sequencing was performed on Tregs from blood. These receptors all stem from a human donor in good health. The CDR3 runs from the conserved cysteine through the conserved F or W.

J: TRBJ2-7; V: TRBV29-1; CDR3: CSVAWLTGGSYEQYF
J: TRBJ2-3; V: TRBV7-3; CDR3: CASSVGSTDTQYF
J: TRBJ2-7; V: TRBV7-6; CDR3: CASSSGLVGYEQYF
J: TRBJ2-5; V: TRBV5-1; CDR3: CASTLGAEETQYF
J: TRBJ2-6; V: TRBV6-6; CDR3: CASSYSVVGANVLTF
J: TRBJ2-5; V: TRBV5-4; CDR3: CASSLTGEETQYF
J: TRBJ2-5; V: TRBV7-6; CDR3: CASSKGSYRLQETQYF
J: TRBJ2-5; V: TRBV19; CDR3: CASSIWPGETQYF
J: TRBJ1-2; V: TRBV7-9; CDR3: CASSLRGEANYGYTF
J: TRBJ1-2; V: TRBV5-4; CDR3: CASSLEGVYGYTF
J: TRBJ1-1; V: TRBV11-2; CDR3: CASSPRMARGTEAFF
J: TRBJ2-7; V: TRBV14; CDR3: CASSRTPYEQYF
J: TRBJ2-1; V: TRBV7-2; CDR3: CASSRTGPSSYNEQFF
J: TRBJ1-2; V: TRBV18; CDR3: CASSQKREAYGYTF
J: TRBJ2-3; V: TRBV5-6; CDR3: CASSKGGTTDTQYF
J: TRBJ2-7; V: TRBV7-8; CDR3: CASSLGTYYEQYF
J: TRBJ1-2; V: TRBV7-6; CDR3: CASSLTPGLDGYTF
J: TRBJ2-2; V: TRBV4-2; CDR3: CASSQIGQGEGGELFF
J: TRBJ1-2; V: TRBV6-1; CDR3: CASRSDRARGYTF
J: TRBJ1-5; V: TRBV30; CDR3: CAWSPGTFIDQPQHF
J: TRBJ2-3; V: TRBV5-1; CDR3: CASSLSFGDTQYF
J: TRBJ1-3; V: TRBV7-2; CDR3: CASSLWGASSGNTIYF
J: TRBJ1-2; V: TRBV4-3; CDR3: CASSQDDRAYGYTF
J: TRBJ1-1; V: TRBV5-6; CDR3: CASSFDRGRGTTEAFF
J: TRBJ2-2; V: TRBV12-5; CDR3: CASGLDVQGGRELFF
J: TRBJ1-5; V: TRBV6-1; CDR3: CASSDRTRRGSNQPQHF
J: TRBJ2-2; V: TRBV6-6; CDR3: CASSYSDIYLFF
J: TRBJ2-7; V: TRBV27; CDR3: CASSFGYEQYF
J: TRBJ1-2; V: TRBV6-5; CDR3: CATYRGSNYGYTF
J: TRBJ2-5; V: TRBV10-3; CDR3: CATRWGETQYF
J: TRBJ2-3; V: TRBV30; CDR3: CAWARGGRLKYF
J: TRBJ2-3; V: TRBV6-5; CDR3: CASSYSGGNTDTQYF
J: TRBJ2-7; V: TRBV27; CDR3: CASSLHVAYEQYF
J: TRBJ2-1; V: TRBV6-1; CDR3: CASSSSGGALEQFF
J: TRBJ1-4; V: TRBV2; CDR3: CASSPRVRGKLFF
J: TRBJ2-3; V: TRBV7-3; CDR3: CASSLSGGADTQYF
J: TRBJ1-1; V: TRBV13; CDR3: CASSLATKAFF
J: TRBJ2-1; V: TRBV4-1; CDR3: CASSLSGMGQGNEQFF
J: TRBJ2-7; V: TRBV6-5; CDR3: CASRPGLAGLGEQYF
J: TRBJ1-1; V: TRBV5-4; CDR3: CASSSDPDTEAFF
J: TRBJ2-1; V: TRBV7-2; CDR3: CASSSAGTAGQFF
J: TRBJ2-4; V: TRBV4-2; CDR3: CASSQVIAGGGKNIQYF
J: TRBJ2-7; V: TRBV10-3; CDR3: CATSAVGYEQYF
J: TRBJ2-5; V: TRBV2; CDR3: CASSGSGRGSVEYF
J: TRBJ2-1; V: TRBV6-5; CDR3: CASSYYPRSNEQFF
J: TRBJ2-2; V: TRBV18; CDR3: CASSPIHLGEELFF
J: TRBJ2-1; V: TRBV19; CDR3: CATRDTGYNEQFF
J: TRBJ2-3; V: TRBV6-5; CDR3: CASRLPLSHTQYF
J: TRBJ2-7; V: TRBV7-2; CDR3: CASSLEGQGLREQYF
J: TRBJ2-7; V: TRBV5-4; CDR3: CASSYGDRNYEQYF
J: TRBJ1-1; V: TRBV9; CDR3: CASSDRLNTEAFF
J: TRBJ2-5; V: TRBV5-1; CDR3: CASSFPRGGETQYF